These 10 T cell receptor beta chains originate from one sample sequenced in a study of type 1 and type 2 diabetes patients. The PCR template was genomic DNA. Multiplex PCR with 30 forward and 13 reverse primers amplified the TCR beta CDR3. TCRdb re-derived calls from the multiplex PCR reads in MiXCR, one entry per CDR3 protein. The sample includes about 270,000 distinct CDR3 sequences, 47% of them seen just once. The sequenced material came from peripheral blood mononuclear cells (PBMCs). These receptors were taken from a man aged 18 to 29 with type 2 diabetes.

This chain joins TRBV7-6 and TRBJ2-2; D is perhaps TRBD1 (8 bases). The germline CDR1 and CDR2 sequences are SGHVS and FNYEAQ. Trimming shortened V by 5 bases and J by 6 bases, and 19 bases separated the two germline ends. This CDR3 contains 16 residues. The CDR3 DNA sequence: TGTGCCAGCAGCCACAGGGGGGGCCCCGACGCCGGGGAGCTGTTTTTT. It yields the protein CASSHRGGPDAGELFF.

A few counts support this clonotype. The chain joins TRBV11-3 to TRBJ2-5; tentatively, D is TRBD2 (5 bases). The CDR3 totals 15 residues. V dropped 4 bases and J dropped 5 bases, with 17 bases sitting between them. Germline CDR1 SGHNT, CDR2 YENEEA. The CDR3 loop is CASSSPIGVQETQYF. Here the CDR3 DNA reads TGTGCCAGCAGCTCGCCAATCGGGGTCCAGGAGACCCAGTACTTC.

The chain uses TRBV6-2 or TRBV6-3 and TRBJ1-1; D is unclear. In germline, CDR1 is MNHEY, CDR2 SVGEGT. The CDR3 is made up of 15 amino acids. The V end was cut by 5 bases, the J end by 5 bases, with 18 bases between. This chain's CDR3 is CASSAPAGRGTEAFF. The DNA of the CDR3 is TGTGCCAGCAGTGCCCCCGCCGGGCGCGGGACTGAAGCTTTCTTT.

The V call is TRBV2, the J call TRBJ1-2, with D possibly TRBD1 on 6 matching bases. Germline V CDR1 and CDR2: SNHLY, FYNNEI. V was trimmed by 2 bases and J by 4 bases, leaving 20 bases between them. The CDR3 sequence is 17 residues long. The CDR3, as DNA: TGTGCCAGCAGTGAAATTGGGGGCGCGAATCTTTTCTATGGCTACACCTTC. It is translated as CASSEIGGANLFYGYTF. Together with reference TRBV2 and TRBJ1-2, the CDR3 gives the full variable domain: EPEVTQTPSHQVTQMGQEVILRCVPISNHLYFYWYRQILGQKVEFLVSFYNNEISEKSEIFDDQFSVERPDGSNFTLKIRSTKLEDSAMYFCASSEIGGANLFYGYTFGSGTRLTVV.

This clonotype was observed a few times. The chain joins TRBV27 to TRBJ1-2; 7 nucleotides agree with TRBD1. Per the germline V gene, CDR1 is MNHEY and CDR2 is SMNVEV (reference sequence). The CDR3 is 17 amino acids. V was clipped by 8 bases and J by 4 bases; unmatched bases: 19. The CDR3 DNA reads TGTGCCAGCCTCCTCTCCAATCGACAGGGCGTCGCCTATGGCTACACCTTC. Protein: CASLLSNRQGVAYGYTF.

The chain couples TRBV2 to TRBJ2-2, with D perhaps matching TRBD1 (5 bases). Germline loops: CDR1 SNHLY, CDR2 FYNNEI. V dropped 8 bases and J dropped 5 bases, with 21 bases sitting between them. The CDR3 consists of 16 residues. The CDR3 region has the DNA TGTGCCAGCGGGGCAGCAAATGGGGTTGGGACCGGGGAGCTGTTTTTT. This gives the protein CASGAANGVGTGELFF.

This clonotype was detected many times. The V gene is TRBV5-8, the J gene TRBJ2-2; D may match TRBD1 or TRBD2 (5 bases each). V lost 3 bases, J lost 4 bases, and 7 bases lay in between. Germline V lookup: CDR1 SGHTS, CDR2 YDEGEE. The CDR3 runs to 13 residues. CDR3 coding DNA: TGTGCCAGCAGCTGGGACCCCACCGGGGAGCTGTTTTTT. This gives the protein CASSWDPTGELFF.

The chain joins TRBV6-5 to TRBJ1-1, with D unresolved. V lost 5 bases, J lost 1 base, and 14 bases lay in between. The CDR3 covers 15 residues. Germline V lookup: CDR1 MNHEY, CDR2 SVGAGI. CDR3 sequence (DNA): TGTGCCAGCAGTGAAGAGTGGGTTAGGAACACTGAAGCTTTCTTT. Translated, it gives CASSEEWVRNTEAFF.

The genes are TRBV2 and TRBJ2-3; D perhaps matches TRBD2 (7 bases). Germline CDR1 SNHLY, CDR2 FYNNEI. V lost 1 base to trimming and J lost 0 bases, with 11 bases between them. The CDR3 extends over 16 amino acids. The CDR3 loop is CASSEGGGASTDTQYF. In nucleotides, the CDR3 is TGTGCCAGCAGTGAAGGGGGGGGGGCCAGCACAGATACGCAGTATTTT. The full variable domain, its missing parts supplied by reference TRBV2 and TRBJ2-3, is EPEVTQTPSHQVTQMGQEVILRCVPISNHLYFYWYRQILGQKVEFLVSFYNNEISEKSEIFDDQFSVERPDGSNFTLKIRSTKLEDSAMYFCASSEGGGASTDTQYFGPGTRLTVL.

This rearrangement joins TRBV4-3 to TRBJ2-7, with 8 bases fitting TRBD2. There are 17 residues in the CDR3. V gave up 0 bases and J gave up 0 bases; unmatched junction bases: 7. CDR1 and CDR2 from the germline V gene are LGHNA and YSLEER. CDR3 nucleotide sequence: TGCGCCAGCAGCCAAGATAAGGAACTAGCGGACTCCTACGAGCAGTACTTC. Protein product: CASSQDKELADSYEQYF.